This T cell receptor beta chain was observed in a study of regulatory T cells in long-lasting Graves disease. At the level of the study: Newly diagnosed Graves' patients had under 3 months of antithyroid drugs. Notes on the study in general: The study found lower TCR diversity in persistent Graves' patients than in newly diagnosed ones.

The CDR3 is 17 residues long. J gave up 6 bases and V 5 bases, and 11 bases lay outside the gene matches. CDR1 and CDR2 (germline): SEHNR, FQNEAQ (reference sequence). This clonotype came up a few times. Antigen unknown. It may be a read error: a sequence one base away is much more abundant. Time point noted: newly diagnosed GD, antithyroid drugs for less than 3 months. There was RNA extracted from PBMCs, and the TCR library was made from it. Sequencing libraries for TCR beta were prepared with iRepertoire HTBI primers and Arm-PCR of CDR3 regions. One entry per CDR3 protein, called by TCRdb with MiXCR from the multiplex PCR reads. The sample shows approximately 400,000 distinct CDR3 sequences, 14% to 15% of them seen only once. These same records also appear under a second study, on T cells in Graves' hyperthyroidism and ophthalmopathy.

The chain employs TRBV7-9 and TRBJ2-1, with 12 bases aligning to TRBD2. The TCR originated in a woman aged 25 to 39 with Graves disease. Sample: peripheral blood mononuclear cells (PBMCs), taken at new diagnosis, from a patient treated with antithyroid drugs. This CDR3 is CASSPSGLAGTANEQFF. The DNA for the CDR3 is TGTGCCAGCAGCCCCTCAGGACTAGCGGGAACGGCCAATGAGCAGTTCTTC.